This T cell receptor beta chain appears in the sequencing data of a study of blood T cell repertoires in COVID-19. On the study more broadly: Sample material is recorded as cDNA or gDNA derived from T cells, B-cell-depleted T cells, or PBMCs.

Trimming cost V 4 bases and J 6 bases; bases outside gene matches: 28. The germline CDR1 and CDR2 sequences are MNHEY and SMNVEV (reference sequence). This CDR3 has 21 residues. In the original workflow: It was from reference gene primer amplification that nucleated cell counts were estimated. Produced via immunoSEQ multiplex PCR; TCRdb's table is partial and in-frame only. V and J calls and clone size come straight from that table; D and trimming were deduced from the DNA. Of 62,000 or so clones listed, around 87% were seen once; the top ten hold about 2.9%. The sequenced sample was peripheral blood. The TCR was taken from a man between 45 and 60 years old with acute or convalescent COVID-19. V usage is TRBV27 and J usage is TRBJ2-3, with 7 bases aligning to TRBD2. The CDR3 loop is CASSSRAPSSGNPGRTDTQYF. The CDR3 bases are TGTGCCAGCAGTTCCCGAGCCCCTTCTAGCGGAAACCCAGGGAGGACGGATACGCAGTATTTT.